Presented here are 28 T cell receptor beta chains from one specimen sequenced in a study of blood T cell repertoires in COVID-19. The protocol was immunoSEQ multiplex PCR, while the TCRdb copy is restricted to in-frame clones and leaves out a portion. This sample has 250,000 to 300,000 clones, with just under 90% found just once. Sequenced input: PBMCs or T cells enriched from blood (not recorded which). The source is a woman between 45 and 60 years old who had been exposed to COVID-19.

The CDR3 loop is CASSDRGLHEQYF. CDR3 nucleotides: TGTGCCAGCAGCGACAGGGGTCTCCACGAGCAGTACTTC. The chain has TRBV7-9 and TRBJ2-7, with TRBD1 identical over 8 bases. With V trimmed by 5 bases and J by 5 bases, 5 bases remained unmatched. The CDR3 is 13 residues long. Germline V gene data show CDR1 as SEHNR and CDR2 as FQNEAQ (reference sequence). The full variable domain, its missing parts supplied by reference TRBV7-9 and TRBJ2-7, is DTGVSQNPRHKITKRGQNVTFRCDPISEHNRLYWYRQTLGQGPEFLTYFQNEAQLEKSRLLSDRFSAERPKGSFSTLEIQRTEQGDSAMYLCASSDRGLHEQYFGPGTRLTVT.

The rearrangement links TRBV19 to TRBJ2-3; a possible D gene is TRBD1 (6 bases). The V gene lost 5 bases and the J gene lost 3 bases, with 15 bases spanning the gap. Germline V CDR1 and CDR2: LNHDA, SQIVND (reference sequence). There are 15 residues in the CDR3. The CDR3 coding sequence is TGTGCCAGTAGTTCTTTGGGGACATGGACAGATACGCAGTATTTT. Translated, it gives CASSSLGTWTDTQYF.

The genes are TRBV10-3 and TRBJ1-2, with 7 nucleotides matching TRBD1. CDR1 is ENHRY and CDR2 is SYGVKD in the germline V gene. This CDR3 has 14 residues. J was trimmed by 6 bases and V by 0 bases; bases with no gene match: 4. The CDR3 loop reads CAISESRGVDGYTF. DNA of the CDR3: TGTGCCATCAGTGAGTCCAGGGGGGTAGATGGCTACACCTTC.

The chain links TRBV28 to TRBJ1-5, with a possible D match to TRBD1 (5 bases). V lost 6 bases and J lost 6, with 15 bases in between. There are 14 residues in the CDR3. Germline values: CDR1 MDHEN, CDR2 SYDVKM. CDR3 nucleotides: TGTGCCAGCAGGAACGGCGACGGGGGTCAGCCCCAGCATTTT. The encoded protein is CASRNGDGGQPQHF. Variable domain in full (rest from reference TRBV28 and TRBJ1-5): DVKVTQSSRYLVKRTGEKVFLECVQDMDHENMFWYRQDPGLGLRLIYFSYDVKMKEKGDIPEGYSVSREKKERFSLILESASTNQTSMYLCASRNGDGGQPQHFGDGTRLSIL.

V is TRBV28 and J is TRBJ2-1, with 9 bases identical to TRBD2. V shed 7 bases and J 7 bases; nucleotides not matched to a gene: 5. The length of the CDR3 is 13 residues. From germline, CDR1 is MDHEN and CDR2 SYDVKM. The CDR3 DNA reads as TGTGCCAGCAAGGCGGGGGGGCCAAATGAGCAGTTCTTC. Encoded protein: CASKAGGPNEQFF.

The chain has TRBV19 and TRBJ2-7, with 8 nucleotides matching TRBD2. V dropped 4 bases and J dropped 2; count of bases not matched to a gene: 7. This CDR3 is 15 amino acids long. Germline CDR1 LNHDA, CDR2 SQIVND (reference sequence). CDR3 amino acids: CASSKEAGGPYEQYF. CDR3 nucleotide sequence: TGTGCCAGTAGTAAGGAGGCGGGGGGACCCTACGAGCAGTACTTC.

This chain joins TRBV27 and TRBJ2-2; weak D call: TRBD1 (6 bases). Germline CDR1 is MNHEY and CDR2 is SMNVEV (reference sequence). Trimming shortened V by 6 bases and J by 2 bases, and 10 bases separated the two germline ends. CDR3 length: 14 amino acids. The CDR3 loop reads CASRPTGNTGELFF. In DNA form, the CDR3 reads TGTGCCAGCAGACCGACAGGAAACACCGGGGAGCTGTTTTTT.

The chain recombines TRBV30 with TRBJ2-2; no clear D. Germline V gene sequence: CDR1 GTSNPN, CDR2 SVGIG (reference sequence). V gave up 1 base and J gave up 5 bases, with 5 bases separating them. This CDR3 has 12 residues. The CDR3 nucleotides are TGTGCCTGGAGTGGGCAGACCGGGGAGCTGTTTTTT. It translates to CAWSGQTGELFF.

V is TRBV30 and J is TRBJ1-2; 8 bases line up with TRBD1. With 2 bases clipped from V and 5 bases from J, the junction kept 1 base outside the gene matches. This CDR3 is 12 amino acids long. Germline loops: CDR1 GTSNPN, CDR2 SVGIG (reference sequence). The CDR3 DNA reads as TGTGCCTGGAGTCGGACAGGGTATGGCTACACCTTC. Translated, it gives CAWSRTGYGYTF.

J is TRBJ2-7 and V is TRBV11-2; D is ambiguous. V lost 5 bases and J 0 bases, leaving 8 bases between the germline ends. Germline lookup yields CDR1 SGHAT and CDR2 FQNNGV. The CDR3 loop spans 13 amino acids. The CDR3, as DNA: TGTGCCAGCAGCCTCCAAGCCTCCTACGAGCAGTACTTC. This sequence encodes CASSLQASYEQYF.

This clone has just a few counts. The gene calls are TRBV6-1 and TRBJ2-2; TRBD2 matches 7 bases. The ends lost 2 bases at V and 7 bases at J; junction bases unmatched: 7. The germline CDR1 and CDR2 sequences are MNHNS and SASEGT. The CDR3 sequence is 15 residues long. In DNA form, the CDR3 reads TGTGCCAGCAGTGAACCGGGACTAATCATCGGGGAGCTGTTTTTT. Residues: CASSEPGLIIGELFF.

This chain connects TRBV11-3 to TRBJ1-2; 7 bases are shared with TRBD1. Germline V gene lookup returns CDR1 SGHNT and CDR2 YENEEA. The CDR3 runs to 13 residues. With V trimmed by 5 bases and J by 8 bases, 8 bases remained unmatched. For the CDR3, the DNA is TGTGCCAGCAGCCAGGGGGGTTTTGAAGGCTACACCTTC. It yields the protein CASSQGGFEGYTF.

The CDR3 loop is CASTAGQGSGGYTF. In DNA form, the CDR3 reads TGTGCCAGTACCGCGGGACAGGGGTCGGGCGGCTACACCTTC. This chain uses TRBV19 with TRBJ1-2; the match to TRBD1 covers 10 bases. The CDR3 covers 14 residues. Germline CDR1 is LNHDA and CDR2 is SQIVND (reference sequence). Trimming took 7 bases from V and 8 from J; bases not matched to a gene: 10.

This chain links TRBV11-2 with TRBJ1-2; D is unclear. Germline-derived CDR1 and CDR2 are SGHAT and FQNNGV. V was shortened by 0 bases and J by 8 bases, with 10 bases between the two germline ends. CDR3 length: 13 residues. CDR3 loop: CASSLEPAGGYTF. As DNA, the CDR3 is TGTGCCAGCAGCTTAGAGCCAGCGGGCGGCTACACCTTC.

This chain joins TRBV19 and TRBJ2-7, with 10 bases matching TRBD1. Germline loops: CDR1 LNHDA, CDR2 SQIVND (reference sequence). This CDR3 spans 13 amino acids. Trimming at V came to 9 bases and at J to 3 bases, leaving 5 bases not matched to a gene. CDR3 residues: CASADRGGYEQYF. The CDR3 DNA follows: TGTGCCAGCGCGGACAGGGGGGGCTACGAGCAGTACTTC.

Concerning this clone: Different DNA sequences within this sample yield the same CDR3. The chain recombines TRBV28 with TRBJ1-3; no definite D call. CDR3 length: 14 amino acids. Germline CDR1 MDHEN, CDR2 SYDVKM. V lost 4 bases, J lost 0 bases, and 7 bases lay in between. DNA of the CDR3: TGTGCCAGCAGTTCCGGGAGCTCTGGAAACACCATATATTTT. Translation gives CASSSGSSGNTIYF.

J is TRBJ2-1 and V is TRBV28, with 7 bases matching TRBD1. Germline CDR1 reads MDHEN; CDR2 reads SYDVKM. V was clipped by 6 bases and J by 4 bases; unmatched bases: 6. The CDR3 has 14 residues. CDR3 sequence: CASSRGQLYNEQFF. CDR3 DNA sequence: TGTGCCAGCAGCCGGGGACAGCTATACAATGAGCAGTTCTTC. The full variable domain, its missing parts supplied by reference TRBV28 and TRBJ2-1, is DVKVTQSSRYLVKRTGEKVFLECVQDMDHENMFWYRQDPGLGLRLIYFSYDVKMKEKGDIPEGYSVSREKKERFSLILESASTNQTSMYLCASSRGQLYNEQFFGPGTRLTVL.

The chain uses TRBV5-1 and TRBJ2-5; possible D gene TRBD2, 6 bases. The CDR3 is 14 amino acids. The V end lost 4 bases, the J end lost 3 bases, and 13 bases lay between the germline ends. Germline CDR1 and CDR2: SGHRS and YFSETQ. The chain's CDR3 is CASSGGMGEETQYF. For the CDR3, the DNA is TGCGCCAGCAGCGGGGGGATGGGAGAAGAGACCCAGTACTTC. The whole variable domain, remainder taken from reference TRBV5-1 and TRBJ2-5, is KAGVTQTPRYLIKTRGQQVTLSCSPISGHRSVSWYQQTPGQGLQFLFEYFSETQRNKGNFPGRFSGRQFSNSRSEMNVSTLELGDSALYLCASSGGMGEETQYFGPGTRLLVL.

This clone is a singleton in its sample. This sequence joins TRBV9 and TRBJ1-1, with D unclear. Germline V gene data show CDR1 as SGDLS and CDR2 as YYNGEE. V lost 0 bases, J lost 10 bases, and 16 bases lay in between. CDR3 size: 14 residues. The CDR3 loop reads CASSVEPVSSVAFF. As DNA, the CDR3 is TGTGCCAGCAGCGTAGAGCCCGTGAGCTCTGTAGCTTTCTTT.

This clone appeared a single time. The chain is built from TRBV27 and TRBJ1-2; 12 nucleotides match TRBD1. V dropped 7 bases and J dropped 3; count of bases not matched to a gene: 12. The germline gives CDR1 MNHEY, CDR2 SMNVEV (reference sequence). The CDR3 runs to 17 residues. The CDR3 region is CASTSRGTGGLHYGYTF. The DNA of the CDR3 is TGTGCCAGCACTAGCCGCGGGACAGGGGGCTTACACTATGGCTACACCTTC.

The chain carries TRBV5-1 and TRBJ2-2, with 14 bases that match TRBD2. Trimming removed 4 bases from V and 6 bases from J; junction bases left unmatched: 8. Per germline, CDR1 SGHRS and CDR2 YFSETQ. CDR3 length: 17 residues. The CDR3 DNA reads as TGCGCCAGCAGCCCAGGACTAGCGGGGGGAAAGGCCGGGGAGCTGTTTTTT. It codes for CASSPGLAGGKAGELFF. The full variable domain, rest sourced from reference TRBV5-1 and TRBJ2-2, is KAGVTQTPRYLIKTRGQQVTLSCSPISGHRSVSWYQQTPGQGLQFLFEYFSETQRNKGNFPGRFSGRQFSNSRSEMNVSTLELGDSALYLCASSPGLAGGKAGELFFGEGSRLTVL.

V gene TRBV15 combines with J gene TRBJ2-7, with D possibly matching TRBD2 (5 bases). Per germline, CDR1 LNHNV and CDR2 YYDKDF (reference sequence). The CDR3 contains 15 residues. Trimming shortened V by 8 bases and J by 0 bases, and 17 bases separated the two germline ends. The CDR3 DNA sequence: TGTGCCACCCAACCGTTACTCGGGAACTCCTACGAGCAGTACTTC. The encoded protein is CATQPLLGNSYEQYF.

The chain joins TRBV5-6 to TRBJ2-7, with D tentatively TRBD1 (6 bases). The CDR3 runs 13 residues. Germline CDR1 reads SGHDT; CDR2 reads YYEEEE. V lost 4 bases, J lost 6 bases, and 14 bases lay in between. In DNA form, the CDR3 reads TGTGCCAGCAGCAGAACAGGGAACGCCGAGCAGTACTTC. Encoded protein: CASSRTGNAEQYF.

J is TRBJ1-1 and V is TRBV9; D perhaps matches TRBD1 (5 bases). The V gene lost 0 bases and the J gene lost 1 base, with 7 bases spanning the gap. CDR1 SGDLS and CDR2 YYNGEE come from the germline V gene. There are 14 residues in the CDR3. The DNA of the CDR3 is TGTGCCAGCAGCGTAGGGCAGGGGAACACTGAAGCTTTCTTT. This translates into CASSVGQGNTEAFF.

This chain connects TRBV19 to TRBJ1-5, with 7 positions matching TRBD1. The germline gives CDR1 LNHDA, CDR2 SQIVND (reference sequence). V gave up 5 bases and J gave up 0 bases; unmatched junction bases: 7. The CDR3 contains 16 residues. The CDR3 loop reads CASSGEGGISNQPQHF. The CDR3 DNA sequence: TGTGCCAGTAGTGGAGAAGGGGGCATTAGCAATCAGCCCCAGCATTTT.

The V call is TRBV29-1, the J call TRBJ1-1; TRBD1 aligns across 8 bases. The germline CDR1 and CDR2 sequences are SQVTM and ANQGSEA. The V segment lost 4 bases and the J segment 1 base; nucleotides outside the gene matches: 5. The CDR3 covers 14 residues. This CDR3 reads CSVVRGQANTEAFF. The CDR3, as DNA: TGCAGCGTTGTACGGGGACAGGCGAACACTGAAGCTTTCTTT.

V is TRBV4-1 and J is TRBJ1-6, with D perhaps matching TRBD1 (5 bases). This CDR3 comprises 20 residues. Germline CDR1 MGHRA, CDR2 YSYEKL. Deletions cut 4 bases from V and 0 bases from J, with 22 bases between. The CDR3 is CASSPTGRGGLSSYNSPLHF. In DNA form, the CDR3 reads TGCGCCAGCAGCCCCACGGGGAGGGGTGGCCTGAGCTCCTATAATTCACCCCTCCACTTT.

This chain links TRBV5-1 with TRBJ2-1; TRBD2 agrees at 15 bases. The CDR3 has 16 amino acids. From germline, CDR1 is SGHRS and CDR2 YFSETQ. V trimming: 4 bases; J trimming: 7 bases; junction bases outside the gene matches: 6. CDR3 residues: CASSVGLAGGRNEQFF. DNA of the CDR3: TGCGCCAGCAGCGTTGGACTAGCGGGGGGGCGGAATGAGCAGTTCTTC.